This T cell receptor beta chain was recorded in a study of CD8 T cells in ankylosing spondylitis. TCRdb called the 5' RACE reads again in MiXCR, with one record for every CDR3 protein. The sample comprises fewer than 250,000 distinct CDR3 sequences, over 9.5% of which are singletons, and about 3% rests with the top ten. In its sample, this clonotype was seen many times. The CDR3 loop spans 13 amino acids. V shed 6 bases and J shed 3 bases, with 12 bases lying between them. Sequencing used blood, either unsorted or a sorted T cell fraction (not recorded which). This sequence was found in a male donor with ankylosing spondylitis or in good health (not recorded which). This sequence joins TRBV12-3 or TRBV12-4 and TRBJ2-7; D perhaps matches TRBD2 (5 bases). The CDR3 nucleotides are TGTGCCAGCAGACGTAGGGAGCTCTACGAGCAGTACTTC. Residues: CASRRRELYEQYF.